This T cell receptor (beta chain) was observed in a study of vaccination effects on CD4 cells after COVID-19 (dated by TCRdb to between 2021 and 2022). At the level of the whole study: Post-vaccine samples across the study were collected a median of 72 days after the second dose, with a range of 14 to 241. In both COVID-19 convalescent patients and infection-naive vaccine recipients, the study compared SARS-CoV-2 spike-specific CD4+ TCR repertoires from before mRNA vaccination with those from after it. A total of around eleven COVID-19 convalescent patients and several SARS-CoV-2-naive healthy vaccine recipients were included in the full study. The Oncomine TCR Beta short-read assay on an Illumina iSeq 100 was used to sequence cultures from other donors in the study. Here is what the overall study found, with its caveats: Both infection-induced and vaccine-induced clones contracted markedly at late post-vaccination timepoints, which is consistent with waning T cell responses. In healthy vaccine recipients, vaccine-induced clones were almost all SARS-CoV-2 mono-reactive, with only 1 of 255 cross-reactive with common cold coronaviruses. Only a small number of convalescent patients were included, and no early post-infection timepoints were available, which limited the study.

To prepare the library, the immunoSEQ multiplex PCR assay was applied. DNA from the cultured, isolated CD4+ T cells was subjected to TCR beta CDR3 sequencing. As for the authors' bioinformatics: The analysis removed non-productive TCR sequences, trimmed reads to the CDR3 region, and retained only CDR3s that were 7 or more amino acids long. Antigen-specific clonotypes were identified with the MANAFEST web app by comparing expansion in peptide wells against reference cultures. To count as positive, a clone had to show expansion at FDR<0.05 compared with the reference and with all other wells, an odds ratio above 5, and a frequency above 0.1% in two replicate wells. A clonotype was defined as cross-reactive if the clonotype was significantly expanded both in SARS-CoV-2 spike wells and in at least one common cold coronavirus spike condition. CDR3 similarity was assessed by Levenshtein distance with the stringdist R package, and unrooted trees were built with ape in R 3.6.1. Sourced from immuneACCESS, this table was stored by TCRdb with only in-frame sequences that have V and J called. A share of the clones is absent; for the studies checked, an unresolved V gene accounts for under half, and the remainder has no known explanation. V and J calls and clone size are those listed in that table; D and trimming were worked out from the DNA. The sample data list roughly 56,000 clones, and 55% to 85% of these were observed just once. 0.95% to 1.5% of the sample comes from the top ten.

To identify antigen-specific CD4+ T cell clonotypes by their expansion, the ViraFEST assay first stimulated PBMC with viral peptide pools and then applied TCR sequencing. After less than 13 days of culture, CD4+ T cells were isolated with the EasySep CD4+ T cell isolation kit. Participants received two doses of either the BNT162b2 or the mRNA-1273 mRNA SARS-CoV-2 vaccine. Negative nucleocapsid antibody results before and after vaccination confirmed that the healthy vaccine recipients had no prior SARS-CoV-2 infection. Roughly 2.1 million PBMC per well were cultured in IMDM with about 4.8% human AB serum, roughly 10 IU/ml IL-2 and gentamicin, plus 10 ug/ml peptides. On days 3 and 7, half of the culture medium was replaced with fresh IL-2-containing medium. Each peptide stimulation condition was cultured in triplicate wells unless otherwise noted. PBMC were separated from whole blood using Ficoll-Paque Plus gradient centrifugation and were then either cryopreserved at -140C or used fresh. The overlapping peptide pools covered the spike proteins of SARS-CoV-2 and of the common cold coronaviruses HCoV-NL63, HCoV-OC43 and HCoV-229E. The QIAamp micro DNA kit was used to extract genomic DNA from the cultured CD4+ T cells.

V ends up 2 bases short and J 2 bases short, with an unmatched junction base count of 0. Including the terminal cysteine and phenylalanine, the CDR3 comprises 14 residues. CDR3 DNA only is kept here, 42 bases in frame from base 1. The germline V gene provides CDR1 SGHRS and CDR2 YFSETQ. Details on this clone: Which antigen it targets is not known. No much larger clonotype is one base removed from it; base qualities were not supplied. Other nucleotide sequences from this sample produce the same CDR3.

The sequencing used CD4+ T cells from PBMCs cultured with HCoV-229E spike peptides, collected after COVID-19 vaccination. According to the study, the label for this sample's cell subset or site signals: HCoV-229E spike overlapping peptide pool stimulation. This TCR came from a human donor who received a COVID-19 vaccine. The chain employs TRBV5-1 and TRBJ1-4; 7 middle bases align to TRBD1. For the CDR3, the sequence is CASSLGGTNEKLFF. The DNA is TGCGCCAGCAGCTTAGGGGGCACTAATGAAAAACTGTTTTTT.